The clone carrying this T cell receptor (beta chain) was observed a few times. These data belong to a study of CD8 T cells in Susac syndrome. The germline CDR1 and CDR2 sequences are MDHEN and SYDVKM. Between the trimmed V and J ends, which lost 5 bases and 0 bases, there was a span of 11 bases. The CDR3 spans 14 residues. Reverse transcription of roughly 0.5 to 1 ug RNA was carried out with random hexamers. Using its own MiXCR run on the immunoSEQ multiplex PCR reads, TCRdb lists one record per CDR3 protein. The sample shows about 200,000 distinct CDR3 sequences, 95% of them seen only once. The clonotype was recovered from a human donor in good health. The sample was CD4+ T cells from PBMCs. The chain is built from TRBV28 and TRBJ2-7, with D perhaps matching TRBD2 (7 bases). The CDR3 nucleotides read TGTGCCAGCAGTGGAGGGGGGGCCTCCTACGAGCAGTACTTC. This translates into CASSGGGASYEQYF.